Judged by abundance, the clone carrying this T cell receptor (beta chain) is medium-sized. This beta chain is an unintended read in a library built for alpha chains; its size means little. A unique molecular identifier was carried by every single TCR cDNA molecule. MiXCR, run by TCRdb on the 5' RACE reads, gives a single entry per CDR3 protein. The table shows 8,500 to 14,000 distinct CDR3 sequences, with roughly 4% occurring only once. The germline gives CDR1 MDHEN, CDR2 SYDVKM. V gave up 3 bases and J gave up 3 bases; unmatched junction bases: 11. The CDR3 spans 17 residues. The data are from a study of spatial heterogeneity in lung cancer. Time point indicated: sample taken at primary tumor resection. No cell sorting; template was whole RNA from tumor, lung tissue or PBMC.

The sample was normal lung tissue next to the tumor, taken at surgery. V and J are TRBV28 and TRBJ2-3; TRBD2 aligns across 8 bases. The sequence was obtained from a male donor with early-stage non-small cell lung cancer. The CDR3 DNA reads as TGTGCCAGCAGTTTCACTCCGGGGGGGGATGGGACAGATACGCAGTATTTT. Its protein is CASSFTPGGDGTDTQYF.